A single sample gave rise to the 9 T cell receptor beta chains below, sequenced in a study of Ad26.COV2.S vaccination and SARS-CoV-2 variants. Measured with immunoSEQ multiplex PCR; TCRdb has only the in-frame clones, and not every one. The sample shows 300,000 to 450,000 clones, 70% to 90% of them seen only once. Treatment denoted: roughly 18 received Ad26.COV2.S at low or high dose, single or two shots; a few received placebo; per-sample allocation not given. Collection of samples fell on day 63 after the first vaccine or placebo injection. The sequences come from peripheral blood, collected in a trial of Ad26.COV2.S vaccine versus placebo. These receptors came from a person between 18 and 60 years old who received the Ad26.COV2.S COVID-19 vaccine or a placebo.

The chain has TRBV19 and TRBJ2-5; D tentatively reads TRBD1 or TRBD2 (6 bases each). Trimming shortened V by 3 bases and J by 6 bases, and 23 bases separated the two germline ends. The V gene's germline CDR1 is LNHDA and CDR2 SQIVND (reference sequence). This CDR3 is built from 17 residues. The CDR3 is CASSIPPGHPGGKTQYF. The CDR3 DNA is TGTGCCAGTAGTATCCCTCCGGGACATCCGGGCGGGAAGACCCAGTACTTC.

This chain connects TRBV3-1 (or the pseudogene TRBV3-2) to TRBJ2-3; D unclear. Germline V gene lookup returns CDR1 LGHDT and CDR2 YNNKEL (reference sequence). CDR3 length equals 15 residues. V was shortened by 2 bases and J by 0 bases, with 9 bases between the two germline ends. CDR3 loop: CASSQPRASTDTQYF. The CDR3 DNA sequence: TGTGCCAGCAGCCAACCCCGGGCTAGCACAGATACGCAGTATTTT.

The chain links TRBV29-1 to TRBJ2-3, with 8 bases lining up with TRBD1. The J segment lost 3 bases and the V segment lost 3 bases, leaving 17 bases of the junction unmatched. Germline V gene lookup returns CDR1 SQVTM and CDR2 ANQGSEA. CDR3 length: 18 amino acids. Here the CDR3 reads CSVDRRDRPRGGTDTQYF. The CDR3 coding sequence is TGCAGCGTTGATCGGAGGGACAGGCCCCGAGGAGGGACAGATACGCAGTATTTT.

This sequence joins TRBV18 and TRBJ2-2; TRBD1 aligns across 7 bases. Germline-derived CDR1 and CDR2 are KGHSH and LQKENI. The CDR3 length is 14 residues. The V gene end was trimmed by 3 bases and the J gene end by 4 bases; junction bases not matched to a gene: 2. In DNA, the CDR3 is TGTGCCAGCTCACCTAACAGGGGCACCGGGGAGCTGTTTTTT. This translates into CASSPNRGTGELFF.

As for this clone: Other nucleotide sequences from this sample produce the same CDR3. The CDR3 nucleotides read TGTGCCAGCAGCCCGCGCACAGATACGCAGTATTTT. Encoded protein: CASSPRTDTQYF. This chain uses TRBV7-2 with TRBJ2-3, with D uncertain. The CDR3 extends over 12 amino acids. Between the trimmed V and J ends, which lost 5 bases and 1 base, there was a span of 4 bases. The V gene's germline CDR1 is SGHTA and CDR2 FQGNSA.

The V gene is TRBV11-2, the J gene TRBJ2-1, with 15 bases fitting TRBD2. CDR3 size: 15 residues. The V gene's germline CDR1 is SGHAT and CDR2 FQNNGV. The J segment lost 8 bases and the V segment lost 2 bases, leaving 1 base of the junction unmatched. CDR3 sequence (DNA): TGTGCCAGCAGCTTAAGGACTAGCGGGAGGGATGAGCAGTTCTTC. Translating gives CASSLRTSGRDEQFF.

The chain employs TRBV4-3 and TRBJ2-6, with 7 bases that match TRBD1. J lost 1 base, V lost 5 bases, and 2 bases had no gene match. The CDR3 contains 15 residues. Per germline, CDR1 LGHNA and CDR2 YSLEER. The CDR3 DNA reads TGCGCCAGCAGCACGACAGGGTCTGGGGCCAACGTCCTGACTTTC. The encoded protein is CASSTTGSGANVLTF.

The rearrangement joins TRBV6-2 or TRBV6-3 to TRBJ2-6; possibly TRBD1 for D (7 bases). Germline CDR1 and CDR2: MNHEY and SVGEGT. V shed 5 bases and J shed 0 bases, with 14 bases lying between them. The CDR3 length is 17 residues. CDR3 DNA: TGTGCCAGCAGTCACGGGGGACAGAGCTCTGGGGCCAACGTCCTGACTTTC. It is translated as CASSHGGQSSGANVLTF.

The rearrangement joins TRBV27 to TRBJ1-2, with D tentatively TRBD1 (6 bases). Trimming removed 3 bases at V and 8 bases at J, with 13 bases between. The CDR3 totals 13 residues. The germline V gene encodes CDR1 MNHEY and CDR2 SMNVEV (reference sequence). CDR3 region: CASSFSGADGYTF. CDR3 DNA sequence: TGTGCCAGCAGTTTCTCAGGGGCCGACGGCTACACCTTC.